A selection of T cell receptor beta chains follows, all from one sample in a study. TCRdb itself ran the reads through MiXCR, one entry per CDR3 protein. The sample contains 3,600 or so distinct CDR3 sequences, around 9.8% of which appear only once. The specimen was CD4+ T cells from synovial fluid. These receptor sequences come from a human donor with rheumatoid arthritis. The CDR3 runs from the conserved cysteine through the conserved F or W. D genes are given only for firm matches. The listing skips clone size in some rows; elsewhere it reads once, few, many or a size class.

D gene	V gene	J gene	clone size	CDR3 protein	CDR3 DNA
-	TRBV14	TRBJ2-2	-	CASSQVGYTGELYF	TGTGCCAGCAGCCAAGTGGGATACACCGGGGAGCTGTATTTT
TRBD2	TRBV20-1	TRBJ2-1	medium-sized	CSARDSSGTDNEQFF	TGCAGTGCTAGAGATTCGAGCGGGACCGACAATGAGCAGTTCTTC
-	TRBV7-8	TRBJ2-7	-	CASSRDTSYEQYF	TGTGCCAGCAGCCGGGACACATCCTACGAGCAGTACTTC
-	TRBV7-9	TRBJ2-2	-	CASSLVDFPTGELFF	TGTGCCAGCAGCTTAGTAGACTTTCCCACCGGGGAGCTGTTTTTT
-	TRBV20-1	TRBJ2-7	medium-sized	CSATGVGSYEQYF	TGCAGTGCTACTGGGGTCGGCTCCTACGAGCAGTACTTC
-	TRBV11-2	TRBJ2-7	medium-sized	CASSPGQNYEQYF	TGTGCCAGCAGCCCCGGCCAAAACTACGAGCAGTACTTC
TRBD2	TRBV6-2/TRBV6-3	TRBJ2-1	medium-sized	CASSYAGGTGEQFF	TGTGCCAGCAGTTACGCGGGAGGGACGGGAGAGCAGTTCTTC
-	TRBV20-1	TRBJ1-6	-	CSAPEGSSGDSPLHF	TGCAGTGCCCCGGAGGGGTCCTCGGGGGATTCACCCCTCCACTTT
TRBD1	TRBV11-3	TRBJ2-2	few	CASSLGTGYTGELFF	TGTGCCAGCAGCTTAGGGACAGGGTACACCGGGGAGCTGTTTTTT
-	TRBV5-5	TRBJ2-1	medium-sized	CASSLDLESSYNEQFF	TGTGCCAGCAGCTTGGATCTCGAGAGCTCCTACAATGAGCAGTTCTTC
TRBD2	TRBV7-3	TRBJ2-7	medium-sized	CASSTNAGEGEQYF	TGTGCCAGCAGCACGAACGCGGGAGAGGGAGAGCAGTACTTC
-	TRBV20-1	TRBJ2-7	medium-sized	CSAVRGDLYEQYF	TGCAGTGCAGTTCGAGGTGACCTCTACGAGCAGTACTTC
-	TRBV4-2	TRBJ1-6	-	CASSQDPGANSPLHF	TGTGCCAGCAGCCAAGACCCGGGGGCCAATTCACCCCTCCACTTT
-	TRBV20-1	TRBJ2-7	once	CSARNTGTMGEQCF	TGCAGTGCTAGAAATACAGGGACTATGGGGGAGCAGTGCTTT
-	TRBV7-9	TRBJ2-3	many	CASSQAVFTDTQYF	TGTGCCAGCAGCCAGGCGGTGTTTACAGATACGCAGTATTTT
-	TRBV11-3	TRBJ2-1	few	CASSPGGGSNEQFF	TGTGCCAGCAGCCCCGGGGGCGGGAGTAATGAGCAGTTCTTC
-	TRBV6-1	TRBJ1-2	many	CASSEAGGPRGYTF	TGTGCCAGCAGTGAAGCGGGGGGGCCGCGAGGCTACACCTTC
-	TRBV29-1	TRBJ2-5	many	CSVGEGTRSGETQYF	TGCAGCGTTGGGGAAGGGACCCGGTCGGGAGAGACCCAGTACTTC
-	TRBV5-6	TRBJ1-2	many	CASSFRGFPGYTF	TGTGCCAGCAGCTTTCGTGGTTTTCCGGGCTACACCTTC
-	TRBV12-3/TRBV12-4	TRBJ1-4	medium-sized	CASSLGEMGSTNEKLFF	TGTGCCAGCAGTTTAGGCGAAATGGGTTCGACTAATGAAAAACTGTTTTTT
-	TRBV3-1	TRBJ2-3	few	CASSLQGADTQYF	TGTGCCAGCAGCCTACAAGGGGCAGATACGCAGTATTTT
TRBD2	TRBV5-1	TRBJ2-7	medium-sized	CASSLQGTSGSGEQYF	TGCGCCAGCAGCTTGCAAGGGACTAGCGGGAGTGGCGAGCAGTACTTC
TRBD1	TRBV7-2	TRBJ2-7	medium-sized	CASSFTGTGSYEQYF	TGTGCCAGCAGCTTTACCGGGACAGGGTCCTACGAGCAGTACTTC
TRBD1	TRBV20-1	TRBJ1-2	many	CSASPGTGTSNYGYTF	TGCAGTGCAAGTCCCGGGACAGGCACCTCTAACTATGGCTACACCTTC
-	TRBV7-2	TRBJ1-4	medium-sized	CASSLVGAGNEKLFF	TGTGCCAGCAGCTTAGTGGGTGCGGGGAATGAAAAACTGTTTTTT
-	TRBV5-1	TRBJ2-2	-	CASSLEALGTGELFF	TGCGCCAGCAGCTTGGAGGCGTTAGGGACCGGGGAGCTGTTTTTT
-	TRBV28	TRBJ2-3	few	CASNRDSTDTQYF	TGTGCCAGCAACAGGGACAGCACAGATACGCAGTATTTT
TRBD2	TRBV28	TRBJ2-1	medium-sized	CASSYLASGKTYNEQFF	TGTGCCAGCAGTTACTTGGCTAGCGGGAAAACCTACAATGAGCAGTTCTTC
TRBD1	TRBV6-2/TRBV6-3	TRBJ1-5	-	CANSYGTALNQPQHF	TGTGCCAACAGTTACGGGACAGCCCTAAATCAGCCCCAGCATTTT
-	TRBV7-2	TRBJ2-7	many	CASSSSGTQFYEQYF	TGTGCCAGCAGCTCCTCCGGGACACAGTTCTACGAGCAGTACTTC
TRBD1	TRBV9	TRBJ1-6	many	CASSVGTGGNSPLHF	TGTGCCAGCAGCGTAGGGACAGGGGGGAATTCACCCCTCCACTTT
-	TRBV7-2	TRBJ2-7	many	CASSLGAGPSYEQYF	TGTGCCAGCAGCTTAGGGGCAGGGCCCTCCTACGAGCAGTACTTC